This TCR beta chain was identified during a study of human T cells and chemical hapten exposure. Sample time point: pre-sensitization, week 0. Sample treatment: therapeutic diphenylcyclopropenone sensitization with weekly scalp DPC. This clonotype was counted between two and nine times. Its antigen is as yet unknown. Findings of the study overall: Among expanded TCRs, significantly more large CDR3 similarity clusters formed than among controls. TCRs above 1 in 1000 frequency did not change with DPC sensitization.

Using its own MiXCR run on the RACE reads, TCRdb lists one record per CDR3 protein. The data show about 180,000 distinct CDR3 sequences, nearly 30% seen once. Per germline, CDR1 SNHLY and CDR2 FYNNEI. The CDR3 is made up of 15 amino acids. The ends were cut back, 8 bases at V and 6 bases at J, with 19 bases in the middle. The source of this sequence is a woman younger than 45 with alopecia areata. Some clones in this sample may be carry-over from other donors' samples. The material was whole blood, obtained in connection with sensitization to the hapten diphenylcyclopropenone (DPC). The J gene is TRBJ2-2, the V gene TRBV2; the D gene is possibly TRBD2 (5 bases). The CDR3 DNA is TGTGCCAGCGGAAGGGTACGGGGAGCCCCCGGGGAGCTGTTTTTT. Translating gives CASGRVRGAPGELFF.